This T cell receptor (beta chain) was captured in a study of T-cell memory formation after mild COVID-19. TCRdb recomputed calls from the 5' RACE reads with MiXCR, one row per CDR3 protein. The repertoire holds roughly 170,000 distinct CDR3 sequences, with about 20% as singletons. Per germline, CDR1 WSHSY and CDR2 SAAADI. J lost 2 bases, V lost 2 bases, and 5 bases had no gene match. The CDR3 spans 15 residues. The source of this sequence is an adult woman who had mild COVID-19 (a few samples of this study predate the infection). Cell type and time point are not known. Sequencing was performed on PBMCs or a T cell subset sorted from them (not recorded which). The chain has TRBV10-2 and TRBJ2-7; 8 bases fit TRBD1. The CDR3 DNA reads TGCGCCAGCAGTGAGAGTACAGGGGGTCCCTACGAGCAGTACTTC. Translating it yields CASSESTGGPYEQYF.